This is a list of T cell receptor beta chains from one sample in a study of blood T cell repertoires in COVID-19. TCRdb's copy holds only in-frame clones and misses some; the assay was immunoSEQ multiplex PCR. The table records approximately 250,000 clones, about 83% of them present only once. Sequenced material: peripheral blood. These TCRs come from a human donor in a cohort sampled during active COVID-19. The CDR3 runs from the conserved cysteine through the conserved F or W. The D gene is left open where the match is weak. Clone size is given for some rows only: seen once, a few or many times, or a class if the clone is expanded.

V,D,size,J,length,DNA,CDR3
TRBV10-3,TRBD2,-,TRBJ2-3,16,TGTGCCACCAAAAGAAATAGCGGGAGGGGAACAGATACGCAGTATTTT,CATKRNSGRGTDTQYF
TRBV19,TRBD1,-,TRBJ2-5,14,TGTGCCAGTAGTAGCGGACAGGCCCCAGAGACCCAGTACTTC,CASSSGQAPETQYF
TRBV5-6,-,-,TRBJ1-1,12,TGTGCCAGCAGCGGCCGACAGCTTGAAGCTTTCTTT,CASSGRQLEAFF
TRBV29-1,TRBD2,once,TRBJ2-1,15,TGCAGCGTTGACGCCCTAGCGGGACTTAACAATGAGCAGTTCTTC,CSVDALAGLNNEQFF
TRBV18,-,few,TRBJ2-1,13,TGTGCCAGCTCACCATCTCGGGACAATGAGCAGTTCTTC,CASSPSRDNEQFF
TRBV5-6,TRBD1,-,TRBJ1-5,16,TGTGCCAGCAGCCATGGGACAGGGGGCTGGGGACAGCCCCAGCATTTT,CASSHGTGGWGQPQHF
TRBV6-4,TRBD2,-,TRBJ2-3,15,TGTGCCAGCAGCGTACAGACTAGCGGCACAGATACGCAGTATTTT,CASSVQTSGTDTQYF
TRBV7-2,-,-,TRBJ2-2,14,TGTGCCAGCAGCTTTCACTCTTTCACCGGGGAGCTGTTTTTT,CASSFHSFTGELFF
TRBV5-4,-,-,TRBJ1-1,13,TGTGCCAGCAGCCTGGACATGAACACTGAAGCTTTCTTT,CASSLDMNTEAFF
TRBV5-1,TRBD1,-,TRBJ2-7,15,TGCGCCAGCTGGTCCGGGTCGGGGGACAGGGGACCTCGTAGCTTC,CASWSGSGDRGPRSF
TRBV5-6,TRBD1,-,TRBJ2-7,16,TGTGCCAGCAGCTTGGACGGGACAGGGTACTCCTACGAGCAGTACTTC,CASSLDGTGYSYEQYF
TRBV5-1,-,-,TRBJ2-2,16,TGCGCCAGCAGCTTGGTTGGTGGACAGAACACCGGGGAGCTGTTTTTT,CASSLVGGQNTGELFF
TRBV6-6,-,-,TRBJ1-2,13,TGTGCCAGCAGCTACACAGGGTCCTATGGCTACACCTTC,CASSYTGSYGYTF
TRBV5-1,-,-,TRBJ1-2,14,TGCGCCAGCAGCTTGGAAACGGGAAGGGCCGGCTACACCTTC,CASSLETGRAGYTF
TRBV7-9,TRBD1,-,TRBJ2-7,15,TGTGCCAGCAGCTTAGGGCGAGACAGGGGACCCGAGCAGTACTTC,CASSLGRDRGPEQYF
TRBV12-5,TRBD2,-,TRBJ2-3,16,TGTGCTAGTGGAAACTTCCTAGCGGGAGTTGGAGATACGCAGTATTTT,CASGNFLAGVGDTQYF
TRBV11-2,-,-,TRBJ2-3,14,TGTGCCAGCAGCCCCCCCTCAGGGGCAGATACGCAGTATTTT,CASSPPSGADTQYF
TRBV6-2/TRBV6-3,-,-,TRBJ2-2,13,TGTGCCAGCAGCCCCCTAAACACCGGGGAGCTGTTTTTT,CASSPLNTGELFF
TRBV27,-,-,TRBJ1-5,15,TGTGCCAGCAGTTTAGATGCAGGGGGCAATCAGCCCCAGCATTTT,CASSLDAGGNQPQHF
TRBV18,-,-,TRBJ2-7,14,TGTGCCAGCTCACCACAACAGGGAAGATACGAGCAGTACTTC,CASSPQQGRYEQYF
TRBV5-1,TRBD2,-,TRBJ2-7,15,TGCGCCAGCAGCCCCGGGAGGGATAACTCCTACGAGCAGTACTTC,CASSPGRDNSYEQYF
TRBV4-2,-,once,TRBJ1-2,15,TGTGCCAGCAGCCGAGAGGGGGACATTCCCTATGGCTACACCTTC,CASSREGDIPYGYTF
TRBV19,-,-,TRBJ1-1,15,TGTGCCAGTAGTATAGATAGGAGGGTGGGGACTGAAGCTTTCTTT,CASSIDRRVGTEAFF
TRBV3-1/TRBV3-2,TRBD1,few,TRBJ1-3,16,TGTGCCAGCAGCCCCCTCGACAGGGGGCCAGGAAACACCATATATTTT,CASSPLDRGPGNTIYF
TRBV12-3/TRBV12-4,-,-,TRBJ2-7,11,TGTGCCAGCAGTTCTCAGGCTAGCAAGTACTTC,CASSSQASKYF
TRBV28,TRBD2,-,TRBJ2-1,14,TGTGCCAGCAGTGTAGCGGGAGGTGACAATGAGCAGTTCTTC,CASSVAGGDNEQFF
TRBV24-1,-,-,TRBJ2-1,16,TGTGCCACCAGTGGCGCACCAGGGGTTCCTAACATTGAGCAGTTCTTC,CATSGAPGVPNIEQFF
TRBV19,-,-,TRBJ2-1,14,TGTGCCAGTAGTCCCCGGGACTCTTTGAATGAGCAGTTCTTC,CASSPRDSLNEQFF
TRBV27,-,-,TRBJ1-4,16,TGTGCCAGCAGTTTACGGTCGGGGGGCGGGGGTGAAAAACTGTTTTTT,CASSLRSGGGGEKLFF
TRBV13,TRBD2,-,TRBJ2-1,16,TGTGCCAGCAGCTTAGCCCTAGCGGGGGGGCGTAATGAGCAGTTCTTC,CASSLALAGGRNEQFF
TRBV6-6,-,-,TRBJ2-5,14,TGTGCCAGCAGTCAGGGGGGGAGGCAAGAGACCCAGTACTTC,CASSQGGRQETQYF
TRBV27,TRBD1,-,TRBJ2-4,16,TGTGCCAGCAGGCCAGGGGGCCTGGTAACCAAAAACATTCAGTACTTC,CASRPGGLVTKNIQYF
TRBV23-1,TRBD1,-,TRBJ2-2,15,TGCGCCAGCCCGAGACAGGGGGACTACACCGGGGAGCTGTTTTTT,CASPRQGDYTGELFF
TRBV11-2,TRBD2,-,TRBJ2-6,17,TGTGCCAGCAGCTTAGGGTTAGCGGGAGGTGGGGCCAACGTCCTGACTTTC,CASSLGLAGGGANVLTF
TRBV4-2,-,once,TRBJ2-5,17,TGTGCCAGCAGCCAAGATCTTTGGCTAGGGAGGAAAGAGACCCAGTACTTC,CASSQDLWLGRKETQYF
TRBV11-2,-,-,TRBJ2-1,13,TGTGCCAGCAGGAATCCCCCAGGACTTCAGCAGTTCTTC,CASRNPPGLQQFF
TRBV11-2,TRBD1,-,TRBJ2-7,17,TGTGCCAGCAGCTTAGATGTCGTGGGGACAGGGAGCTACGAGCAGTACTTC,CASSLDVVGTGSYEQYF
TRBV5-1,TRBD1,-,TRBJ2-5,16,TGCGCCAGCAGTACGCAGGGGGTTGAGGGGCAAGAGACCCAGTACTTC,CASSTQGVEGQETQYF
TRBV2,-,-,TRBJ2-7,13,TGTGCCAGCAGTGATGACGACATAGAGGAGCAGTACTTC,CASSDDDIEEQYF
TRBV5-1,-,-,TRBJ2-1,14,TGCGCCAGCAGCTCGGGGTATAGCTACAATGAGCAGTTCTTC,CASSSGYSYNEQFF
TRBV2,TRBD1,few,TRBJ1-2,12,TGTGCCAGCAGGACAGGGGGCGTTGGCTACACCTTC,CASRTGGVGYTF
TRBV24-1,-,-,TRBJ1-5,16,TGTGCCACCAGTGAAGAGACAGAATATAGCAATCAGCCCCAGCATTTT,CATSEETEYSNQPQHF
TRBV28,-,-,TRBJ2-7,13,TGTGCCAGCAGTGGGGCGGCTACCTACGAGCAGTACTTC,CASSGAATYEQYF
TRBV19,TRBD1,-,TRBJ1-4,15,TGTGCCAGTAGACAAGGACAGGGGGACAATGAAAAACTGTTTTTT,CASRQGQGDNEKLFF
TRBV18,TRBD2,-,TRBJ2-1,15,TGTGCCAGCTCCGAAGGACTAGCGGGGGATTATGAGCAGTTCTTC,CASSEGLAGDYEQFF
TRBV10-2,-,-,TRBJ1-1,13,TGCGCCAGCAGTAAGACAGAGAACACTGAAGCTTTCTTT,CASSKTENTEAFF
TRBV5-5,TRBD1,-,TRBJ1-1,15,TGTGCCAGCAGCTTGGGGACAGGGACGGGGGCTGAAGCTTTCTTT,CASSLGTGTGAEAFF
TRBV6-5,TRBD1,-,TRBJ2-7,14,TGTGCCAGCAGTCTTGGGACAGGGACCTACGAGCAGTACTTC,CASSLGTGTYEQYF
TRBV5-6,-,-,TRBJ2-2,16,TGTGCCAGCAGCTTGGTAAATGGCAGAAACACCGGGGAGCTGTTTTTT,CASSLVNGRNTGELFF
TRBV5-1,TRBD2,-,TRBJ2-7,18,TGCGCCAGCAGCTTGAGTGGGTCCGGACTAGCTTTATCCTACGAGCAGTACTTC,CASSLSGSGLALSYEQYF
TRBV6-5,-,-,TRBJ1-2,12,TGTGCCAGCAGTCGGACAAACTATGGCTACACCTTC,CASSRTNYGYTF
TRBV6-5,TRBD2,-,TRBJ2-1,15,TGTGCCAGCAGAGCCGGGACTAGCTCCTACAATGAGCAGTTCTTC,CASRAGTSSYNEQFF
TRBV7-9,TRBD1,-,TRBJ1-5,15,TGTGCCAGCAGCTCGGGACAGGGAAGCAATCAGCCCCAGCATTTT,CASSSGQGSNQPQHF
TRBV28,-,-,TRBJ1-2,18,TGTGCCAGCAGTGGGGGGGGCGACCTTGGACCGACGGCTGGTGGCTACACCTTC,CASSGGGDLGPTAGGYTF
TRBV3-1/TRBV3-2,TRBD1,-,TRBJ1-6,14,TGTGCCAGCAGAATCAGACAGGGCAATTCACCCCTCCACTTT,CASRIRQGNSPLHF
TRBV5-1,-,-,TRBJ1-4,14,TGCGCCAGCAGCTTGACCGGGATGGATGAAAAACTGTTTTTT,CASSLTGMDEKLFF
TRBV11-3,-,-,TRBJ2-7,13,TGTGCCAGCAGCTTAGATCCGGGTCGAGCGAAGTACTTC,CASSLDPGRAKYF